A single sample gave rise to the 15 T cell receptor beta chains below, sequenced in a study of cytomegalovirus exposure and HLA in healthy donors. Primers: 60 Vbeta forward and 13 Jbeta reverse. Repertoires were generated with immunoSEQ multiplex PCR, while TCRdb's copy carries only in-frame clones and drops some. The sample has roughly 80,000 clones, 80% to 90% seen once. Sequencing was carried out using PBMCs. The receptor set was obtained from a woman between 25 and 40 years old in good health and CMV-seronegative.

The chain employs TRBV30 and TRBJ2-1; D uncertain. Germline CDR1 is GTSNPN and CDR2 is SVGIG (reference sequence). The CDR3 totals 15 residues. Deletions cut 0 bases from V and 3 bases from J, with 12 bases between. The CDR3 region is CAWSVPRDFYNEQFF. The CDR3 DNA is TGTGCCTGGAGTGTCCCGCGAGATTTCTACAATGAGCAGTTCTTC.

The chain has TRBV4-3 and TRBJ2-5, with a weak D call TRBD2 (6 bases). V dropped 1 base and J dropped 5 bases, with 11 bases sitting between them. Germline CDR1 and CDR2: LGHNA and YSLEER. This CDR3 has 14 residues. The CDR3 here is CASSQGRAGETQYF. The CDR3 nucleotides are TGCGCCAGCAGCCAAGGGAGGGCCGGGGAGACCCAGTACTTC.

This CDR3 reads CASSFKATRDEQYF. CDR3 DNA sequence: TGTGCCAGCAGTTTTAAGGCCACTCGGGACGAGCAGTACTTC. This rearrangement joins TRBV27 to TRBJ2-7; no clear D. V shed 3 bases and J shed 5 bases, with 14 bases lying between them. The CDR3 contains 14 residues. The germline V gene encodes CDR1 MNHEY and CDR2 SMNVEV (reference sequence).

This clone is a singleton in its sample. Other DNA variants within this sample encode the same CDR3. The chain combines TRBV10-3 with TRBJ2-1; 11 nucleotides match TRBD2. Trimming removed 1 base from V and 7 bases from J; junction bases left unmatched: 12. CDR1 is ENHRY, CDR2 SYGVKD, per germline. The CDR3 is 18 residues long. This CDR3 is CAISELKLAGVSGNEQFF. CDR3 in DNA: TGTGCCATCAGTGAGTTAAAACTAGCGGGAGTGTCAGGTAATGAGCAGTTCTTC.

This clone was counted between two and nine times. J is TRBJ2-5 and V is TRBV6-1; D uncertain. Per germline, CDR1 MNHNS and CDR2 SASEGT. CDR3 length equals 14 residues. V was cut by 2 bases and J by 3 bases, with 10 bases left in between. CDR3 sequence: CASSEIGRKETQYF. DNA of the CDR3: TGTGCCAGCAGTGAAATAGGCAGGAAAGAGACCCAGTACTTC.

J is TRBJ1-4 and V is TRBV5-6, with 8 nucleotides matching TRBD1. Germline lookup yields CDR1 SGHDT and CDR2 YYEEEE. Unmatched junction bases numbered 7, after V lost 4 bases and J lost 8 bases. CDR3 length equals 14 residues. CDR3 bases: TGTGCCAGCAGCCCGACAGGGGTGACCGAAAAACTGTTTTTT. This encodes CASSPTGVTEKLFF. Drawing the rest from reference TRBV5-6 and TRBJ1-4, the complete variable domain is DAGVTQSPTHLIKTRGQQVTLRCSPKSGHDTVSWYQQALGQGPQFIFQYYEEEERQRGNFPDRFSGHQFPNYSSELNVNALLLGDSALYLCASSPTGVTEKLFFGSGTQLSVL.

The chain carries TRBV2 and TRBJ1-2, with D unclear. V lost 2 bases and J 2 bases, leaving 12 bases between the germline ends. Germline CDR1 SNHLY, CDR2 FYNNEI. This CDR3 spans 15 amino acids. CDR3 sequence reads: CASSESSKPNYGYTF. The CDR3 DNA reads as TGTGCCAGCAGTGAATCCTCTAAGCCCAACTATGGCTACACCTTC.

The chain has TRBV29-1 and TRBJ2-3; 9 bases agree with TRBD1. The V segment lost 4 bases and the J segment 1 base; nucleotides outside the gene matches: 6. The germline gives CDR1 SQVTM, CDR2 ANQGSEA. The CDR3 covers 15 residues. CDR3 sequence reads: CSVGGRDRGTDTQYF. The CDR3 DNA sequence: TGCAGCGTTGGCGGGCGGGACAGGGGCACAGATACGCAGTATTTT.

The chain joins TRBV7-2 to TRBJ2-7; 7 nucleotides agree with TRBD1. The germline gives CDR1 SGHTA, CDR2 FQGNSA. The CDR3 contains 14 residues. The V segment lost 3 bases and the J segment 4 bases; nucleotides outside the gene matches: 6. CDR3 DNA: TGTGCCAGCAGCTTTTTAGGGACAGCGTACGAGCAGTACTTC. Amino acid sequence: CASSFLGTAYEQYF.

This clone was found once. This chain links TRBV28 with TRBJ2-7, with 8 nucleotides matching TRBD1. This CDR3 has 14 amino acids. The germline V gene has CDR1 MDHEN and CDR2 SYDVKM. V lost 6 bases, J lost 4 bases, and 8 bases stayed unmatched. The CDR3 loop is CASRGGQGIYEQYF. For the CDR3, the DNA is TGTGCCAGCAGAGGCGGACAGGGAATATACGAGCAGTACTTC.

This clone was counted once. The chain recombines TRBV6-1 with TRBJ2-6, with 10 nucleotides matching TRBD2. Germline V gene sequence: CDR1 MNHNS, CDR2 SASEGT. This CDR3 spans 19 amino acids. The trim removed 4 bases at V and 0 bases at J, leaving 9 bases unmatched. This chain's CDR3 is CASSAVSSGGLSGANVLTF. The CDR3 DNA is TGTGCCAGCAGTGCCGTGTCTAGCGGGGGCCTCTCTGGGGCCAACGTCCTGACTTTC.

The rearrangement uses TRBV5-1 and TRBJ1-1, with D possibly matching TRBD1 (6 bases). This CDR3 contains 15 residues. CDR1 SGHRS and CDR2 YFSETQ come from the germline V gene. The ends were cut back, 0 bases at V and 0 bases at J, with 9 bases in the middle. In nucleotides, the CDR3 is TGCGCCAGCAGCTTGGAGGACAGCATGAACACTGAAGCTTTCTTT. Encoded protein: CASSLEDSMNTEAFF.

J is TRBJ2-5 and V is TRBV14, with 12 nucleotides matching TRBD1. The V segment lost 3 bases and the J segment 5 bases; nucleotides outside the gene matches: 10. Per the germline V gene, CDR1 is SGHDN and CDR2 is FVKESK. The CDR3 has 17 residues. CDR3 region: CASSHGGQGAKFETQYF. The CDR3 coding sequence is TGTGCCAGCAGCCACGGGGGACAGGGGGCGAAGTTCGAGACCCAGTACTTC.

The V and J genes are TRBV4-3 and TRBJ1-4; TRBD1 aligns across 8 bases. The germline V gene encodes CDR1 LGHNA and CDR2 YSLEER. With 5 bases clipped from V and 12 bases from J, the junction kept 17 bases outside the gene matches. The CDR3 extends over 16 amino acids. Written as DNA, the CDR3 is TGCGCCAGCAGCACCCAACCGACAGGGGCCTCGGGGGAACTGTTTTTT. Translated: CASSTQPTGASGELFF.

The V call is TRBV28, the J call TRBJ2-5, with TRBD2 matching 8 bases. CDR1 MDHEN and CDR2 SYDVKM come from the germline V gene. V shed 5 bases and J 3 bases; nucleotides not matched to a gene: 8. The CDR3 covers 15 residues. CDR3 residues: CASSPGGGSKETQYF. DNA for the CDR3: TGTGCCAGCAGTCCCGGGGGGGGCAGTAAAGAGACCCAGTACTTC.